The entry below describes one TCR beta chain. The data stem from a study of blood T cells in healthy people across ages. Then a second PCR, running about 6 to 12 cycles, was carried out with a sample-barcoded 5' primer and a J-beta primer mix. MiXCR, applied by TCRdb to the 5' RACE reads, yields one record per CDR3 protein. The table shows fewer than 2,000,000 distinct CDR3 sequences, with around 42% occurring only once. The sequenced sample was blood. The clonotype comes from a human donor in good health.

The CDR3 DNA reads TGCGCCAGCAGCTTGGCCGGCAGTCGATACTACAATGAGCAGTTCTTC. Its translation: CASSLAGSRYYNEQFF. The V gene is TRBV5-1, the J gene TRBJ2-1; no firm D call. Trimming cost V 0 bases and J 3 bases, with 13 bases left between them. The V gene's germline CDR1 is SGHRS and CDR2 YFSETQ. The length of the CDR3 is 16 residues.